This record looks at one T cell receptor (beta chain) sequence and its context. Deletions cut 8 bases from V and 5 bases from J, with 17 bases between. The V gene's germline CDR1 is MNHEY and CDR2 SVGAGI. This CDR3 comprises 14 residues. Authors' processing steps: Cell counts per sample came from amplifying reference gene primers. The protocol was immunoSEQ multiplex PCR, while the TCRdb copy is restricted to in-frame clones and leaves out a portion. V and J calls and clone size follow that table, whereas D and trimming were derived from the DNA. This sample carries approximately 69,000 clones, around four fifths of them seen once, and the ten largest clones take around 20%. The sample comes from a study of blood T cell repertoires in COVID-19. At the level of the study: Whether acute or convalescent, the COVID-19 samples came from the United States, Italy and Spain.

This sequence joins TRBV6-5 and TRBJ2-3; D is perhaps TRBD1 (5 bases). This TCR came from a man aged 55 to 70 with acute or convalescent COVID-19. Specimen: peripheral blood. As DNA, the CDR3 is TGTGCCAGCGACGCGCAGGGAAGAGGAGATACGCAGTATTTT. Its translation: CASDAQGRGDTQYF.